This is a list of T cell receptor beta chains from one sample in a study of CD8 T cells in ankylosing spondylitis. TCRdb re-called the 5' RACE reads with MiXCR, one entry per CDR3 protein. The sample contains 300,000 to 400,000 distinct CDR3 sequences, more than 20% of which appear only once. The sequenced sample consisted of blood, either unsorted or a sorted T cell fraction (not recorded which). These receptors were taken from a male donor with ankylosing spondylitis or in good health (not recorded which). The CDR3 runs from the conserved cysteine through the conserved F or W. Fields, in order: J gene, V gene, clone size, D gene, CDR3 DNA, CDR3 protein. A D gene is named only where the DNA matches it firmly. Clone size is not always given. Where it is, it says once, few, many or a class for expanded clones.

>TRBJ2-5|TRBV7-9|few|-
TGTGCCAGCAGCTCTAGGGTCAGTGGAGTAAACCAAGAGACCCAGTACTTC
CASSSRVSGVNQETQYF
>TRBJ2-7|TRBV5-1|few|-
TGCGCCAGCAGCTTGGAACCTGGAGGGTCTACCTACGAGCAGTACTTC
CASSLEPGGSTYEQYF
>TRBJ2-1|TRBV12-3/TRBV12-4|few|-
TGTGCCAGCAGTGATGGACCCTACAATGAGCAGTTCTTC
CASSDGPYNEQFF
>TRBJ2-5|TRBV2|-|-
TGTGCCAGCAGTGAAGAGGGAGGGGTGAGGACAGTCCAAGAGACCCAGTACTTC
CASSEEGGVRTVQETQYF
>TRBJ2-2|TRBV4-1|few|TRBD1
TGCGCCAGCAGCCAGTGGACAGGGAACACCGGGGAGCTGTTTTTT
CASSQWTGNTGELFF
>TRBJ2-2|TRBV12-3/TRBV12-4|many|-
TGTGCCAGCAGCTGGGACTCGGTCGCGGAGCTGTTTTTT
CASSWDSVAELFF
>TRBJ2-1|TRBV6-1|once|TRBD2
TGTGCCAGCAGCTCCCGGACTAGCGGGGGGGTCCACAATGAGCAGTTCTTC
CASSSRTSGGVHNEQFF
>TRBJ2-1|TRBV6-1|-|-
TGTGCCAGCAGTCGACAGGTCCCCCACAATGAGCAGTTCTTC
CASSRQVPHNEQFF
>TRBJ2-7|TRBV20-1|-|-
TGCAGTGCTAGCCAGGACGAGCAGTACTTC
CSASQDEQYF
>TRBJ1-5|TRBV4-2|few|-
TGTGCCAGCAGCCAAGGCAGGGCCTCCAATCAGCCCCAGCATTTT
CASSQGRASNQPQHF
>TRBJ2-2|TRBV24-1|few|-
TGTGCCACCAGTGATGTGACGATAGACACCGGGGAGCTGTTTTTT
CATSDVTIDTGELFF
>TRBJ2-7|TRBV27|-|-
TGTGCCAGCAGTTTAATGGACAGATACTCCTACGAGCAGTACTTC
CASSLMDRYSYEQYF
>TRBJ2-7|TRBV9|-|TRBD2
TGTGCCAGCACCACAGGACTAGCCCCTCGCGAGCAGTACTTC
CASTTGLAPREQYF
>TRBJ2-1|TRBV15|-|-
TGTGCCACCAGCACCTACGAGCGCACGGAGAACAATGAGCAGTTCTTC
CATSTYERTENNEQFF
>TRBJ2-5|TRBV3-1|few|-
TGTGCCAGCAGCCAAGACGGCATCCAAGAGACCCAGTACTTC
CASSQDGIQETQYF
>TRBJ1-1|TRBV20-1|many|-
TGCAGTGCTAGAGTAATTGAGGAGACTGTGGGGGTTGAAGCTTTCTTT
CSARVIEETVGVEAFF
>TRBJ2-3|TRBV20-1|few|TRBD2
TGCAGTGCACCCCGACTAGCGGAAATCACAGATACGCAGTATTTT
CSAPRLAEITDTQYF
>TRBJ2-1|TRBV7-9|few|-
TGTGCCAGCGCCCTAGGCGGCGGGGGCCTGTTGCATGAGCAGTTCTTC
CASALGGGGLLHEQFF
>TRBJ2-2|TRBV12-3/TRBV12-4|-|-
TGTGCCAGCAGTTTGGCCACTAGGCCCGGGGAGCTGTTTTTT
CASSLATRPGELFF
>TRBJ2-7|TRBV7-9|-|TRBD2
TGTGCCAGCAGCCTGTCTTTAGCGGGGGGGTACGAGCAGTACTTC
CASSLSLAGGYEQYF
>TRBJ2-3|TRBV3-1|few|TRBD2
TGTGCCAGCAGCCAAGTTCGGCGGGGGAGTCGACATGGTACGCAGTATTTT
CASSQVRRGSRHGTQYF
>TRBJ2-7|TRBV11-2|few|-
TGTGCCAGCAGCTTAGAAGCAGCTTCAAACTACGAGCAGTACTTC
CASSLEAASNYEQYF